The 15 T cell receptor beta chains reported below all come from one sample, sequenced in a study of PD-1 blockade in classical Hodgkin lymphoma. Produced via immunoSEQ multiplex PCR; TCRdb's table is partial and in-frame only. This sample has more than 90,000 clones, with 80% to 90% found just once. Exposure to brentuximab vedotin varied, and each patient had relapsed following autologous stem cell transplantation. The sample was peripheral blood mononuclear cells (PBMCs), taken before the second cycle of nivolumab. These receptors were taken from a human donor with classical Hodgkin lymphoma.

The chain links TRBV19 to TRBJ2-7; tentative D call: TRBD1 (5 bases). The V gene's germline CDR1 is LNHDA and CDR2 SQIVND (reference sequence). V shed 3 bases and J shed 7 bases, with 16 bases lying between them. CDR3 length: 14 amino acids. Here the CDR3 reads CASSIQDTLGEQYF. The CDR3 DNA sequence: TGTGCCAGTAGTATCCAGGACACCCTGGGGGAGCAGTACTTC.

This clone came up once. The chain carries TRBV7-3 and TRBJ2-3; 9 bases fit TRBD1. CDR1 is SGHTA, CDR2 FQGTGA, per germline. J was trimmed by 2 bases and V by 4 bases; bases with no gene match: 25. CDR3 length equals 22 residues. The DNA for the CDR3 is TGTGCCAGCAGCTCTAAAACCTATCTCCCGGGACAGGGAAACCTTTACACAGATACGCAGTATTTT. This encodes CASSSKTYLPGQGNLYTDTQYF.

The chain is built from TRBV5-6 and TRBJ2-1, with D hard to call. The CDR3 is made up of 12 amino acids. Trimming cost V 0 bases and J 10 bases, with 8 bases left between them. The germline gives CDR1 SGHDT, CDR2 YYEEEE. Here the CDR3 DNA reads TGTGCCAGCAGCTTGGGGGCGCACGAGCAGTTCTTC. Its translation is CASSLGAHEQFF.

The chain combines TRBV7-2 with TRBJ1-1, with D unresolved. This CDR3 region has 15 residues. The ends were cut back, 2 bases at V and 0 bases at J, with 10 bases in the middle. CDR1 SGHTA and CDR2 FQGNSA come from the germline V gene. The chain's CDR3 is CASSLSWAMNTEAFF. For the CDR3, the DNA is TGTGCCAGCAGCTTATCATGGGCGATGAACACTGAAGCTTTCTTT. The full variable domain, rest sourced from reference TRBV7-2 and TRBJ1-1, is GAGVSQSPSNKVTEKGKDVELRCDPISGHTALYWYRQSLGQGLEFLIYFQGNSAPDKSGLPSDRFSAERTGGSVSTLTIQRTQQEDSAVYLCASSLSWAMNTEAFFGQGTRLTVV.

This clone was observed a handful of times. V and J are TRBV4-1 and TRBJ1-1; D is uncertain. Trimming removed 0 bases at V and 0 bases at J, with 11 bases between. There are 16 residues in the CDR3. The germline V gene has CDR1 MGHRA and CDR2 YSYEKL. CDR3 loop: CASSQDGFAMNTEAFF. In nucleotides, the CDR3 is TGCGCCAGCAGCCAAGACGGTTTCGCAATGAACACTGAAGCTTTCTTT.

This sequence joins TRBV9 and TRBJ2-3, with D tentatively TRBD2 (6 bases). Trimming cost V 4 bases and J 2 bases, with 17 bases left between them. CDR1 and CDR2 (germline): SGDLS, YYNGEE. The CDR3 spans 16 residues. Written as DNA, the CDR3 is TGTGCCAGCAGCTCCCTCGGGACTGGATACACAGATACGCAGTATTTT. Translating it yields CASSSLGTGYTDTQYF.

This sequence joins TRBV6-5 and TRBJ2-1; 11 bases match TRBD2. V lost 1 base to trimming and J lost 9 bases; unmatched junction nucleotides: 5. CDR3 length equals 15 residues. Germline V gene lookup returns CDR1 MNHEY and CDR2 SVGAGI. In nucleotides, the CDR3 is TGTGCCAGCAGTTACTTGACTAGCGGGAACAGTGAGCAGTTCTTC. Translation gives CASSYLTSGNSEQFF.

The chain uses TRBV7-9 and TRBJ1-1, with D possibly being TRBD1 (5 bases). Germline V CDR1 and CDR2: SEHNR, FQNEAQ (reference sequence). V was trimmed by 7 bases and J by 8 bases, leaving 11 bases between them. This CDR3 spans 11 amino acids. The CDR3 here is CASMVQAEAFF. In DNA form, the CDR3 reads TGTGCCAGCATGGTACAGGCCGAAGCTTTCTTT.

The chain joins TRBV27 to TRBJ2-7; maybe TRBD1 (5 bases). The germline V and J ends were trimmed by 0 bases and 5 bases, with 14 bases remaining between them. The CDR3 length is 15 residues. The germline CDR1 and CDR2 sequences are MNHEY and SMNVEV (reference sequence). The CDR3 sequence: CASSLSEQVANEQYF. The DNA of the CDR3 is TGTGCCAGCAGTTTATCCGAACAGGTGGCTAACGAGCAGTACTTC.

The chain combines TRBV4-3 with TRBJ1-1, with 10 bases fitting TRBD1. CDR3 length equals 17 residues. The V segment lost 0 bases and the J segment 4 bases; nucleotides outside the gene matches: 8. CDR1 and CDR2 from the germline V gene are LGHNA and YSLEER. The CDR3 sequence: CASSQEGDRGGGTEAFF. The DNA of the CDR3 is TGCGCCAGCAGCCAAGAGGGGGACAGGGGCGGCGGCACTGAAGCTTTCTTT.

The CDR3 reads CASSQDQLWGYTF. Written as DNA, the CDR3 is TGCGCCAGCAGCCAAGATCAGTTGTGGGGCTACACCTTC. The chain joins TRBV4-1 to TRBJ1-2; D unresolved. Trimming left V 0 bases short and J 8 bases short, with 10 bases between. In germline, CDR1 is MGHRA, CDR2 YSYEKL. CDR3 size: 13 residues.

This chain connects TRBV4-3 to TRBJ2-7; 15 bases are a match to TRBD2. The CDR3 is 20 amino acids. The germline CDR1 and CDR2 sequences are LGHNA and YSLEER. The V segment lost 2 bases and the J segment 0 bases; nucleotides outside the gene matches: 11. The CDR3 DNA follows: TGCGCCAGCAGCCAATTCGCGGGACTAGCGGGAGGCTCTTACTCCTACGAGCAGTACTTC. This gives the protein CASSQFAGLAGGSYSYEQYF.

This clone was seen just once. The V call is TRBV11-2, the J call TRBJ2-5; D ambiguous. CDR1 SGHAT and CDR2 FQNNGV come from the germline V gene. The V end lost 1 base, the J end lost 0 bases, and 6 bases lay between the germline ends. CDR3 length: 14 amino acids. The CDR3 loop is CASSLAPYQETQYF. CDR3 coding DNA: TGTGCCAGCAGCTTAGCCCCGTACCAAGAGACCCAGTACTTC.

The CDR3 loop is CAIRKGQTNTEAFF. The CDR3 DNA reads as TGTGCCATCAGGAAGGGTCAGACGAACACTGAAGCTTTCTTT. The chain joins TRBV10-3 to TRBJ1-1; D is uncertain. CDR3 length: 14 residues. In germline, CDR1 is ENHRY, CDR2 SYGVKD. V was shortened by 6 bases and J by 1 base, with 12 bases between the two germline ends.

The chain uses TRBV7-8 and TRBJ2-7, with D hard to call. The germline V and J ends were trimmed by 5 bases and 2 bases, with 10 bases remaining between them. The CDR3 sequence is 13 residues long. Per germline, CDR1 SGHVS and CDR2 FQNEAQ. CDR3 in amino acids: CASSVPTAYEQYF. For the CDR3, the DNA is TGTGCCAGCAGCGTACCTACGGCCTACGAGCAGTACTTC.